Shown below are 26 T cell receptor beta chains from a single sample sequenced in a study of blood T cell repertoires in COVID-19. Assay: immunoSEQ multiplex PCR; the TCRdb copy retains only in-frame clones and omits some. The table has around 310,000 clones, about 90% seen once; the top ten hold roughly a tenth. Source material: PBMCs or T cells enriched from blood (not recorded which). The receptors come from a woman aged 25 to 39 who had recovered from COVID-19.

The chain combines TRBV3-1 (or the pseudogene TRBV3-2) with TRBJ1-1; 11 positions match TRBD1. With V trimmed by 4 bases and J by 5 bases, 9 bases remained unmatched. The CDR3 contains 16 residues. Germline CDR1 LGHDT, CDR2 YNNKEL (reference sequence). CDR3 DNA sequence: TGTGCCAGCAGCCCCCTCGGGACAGGGGGAAGGACTGAAGCTTTCTTT. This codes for CASSPLGTGGRTEAFF.

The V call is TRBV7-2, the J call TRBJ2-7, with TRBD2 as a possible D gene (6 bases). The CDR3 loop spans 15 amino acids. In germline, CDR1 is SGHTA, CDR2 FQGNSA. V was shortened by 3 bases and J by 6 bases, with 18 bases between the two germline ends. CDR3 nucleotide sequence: TGTGCCAGCAGCTTCCGGCTCTCCTGGGGACTCGAGCAGTACTTC. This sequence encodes CASSFRLSWGLEQYF.

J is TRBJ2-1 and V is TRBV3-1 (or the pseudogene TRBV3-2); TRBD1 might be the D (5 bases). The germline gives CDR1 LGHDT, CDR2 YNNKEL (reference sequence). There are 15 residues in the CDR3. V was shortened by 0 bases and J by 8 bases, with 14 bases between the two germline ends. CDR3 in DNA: TGTGCCAGCAGCCAAGAAGGCAGGGCTGAAGATGAGCAGTTCTTC. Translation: CASSQEGRAEDEQFF.

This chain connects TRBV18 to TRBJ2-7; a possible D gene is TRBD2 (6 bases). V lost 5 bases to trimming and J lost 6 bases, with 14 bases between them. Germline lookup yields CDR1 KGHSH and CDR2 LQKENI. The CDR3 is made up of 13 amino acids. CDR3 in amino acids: CASSAGRAPEQYF. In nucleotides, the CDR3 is TGTGCCAGCTCAGCGGGAAGGGCTCCCGAGCAGTACTTC.

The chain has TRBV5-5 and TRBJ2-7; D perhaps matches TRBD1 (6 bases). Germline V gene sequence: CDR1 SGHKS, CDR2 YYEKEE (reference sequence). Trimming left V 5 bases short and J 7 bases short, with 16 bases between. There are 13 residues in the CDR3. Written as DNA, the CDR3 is TGTGCCAGCAGAAAATTGACAGGTTCGGAGCAGTACTTC. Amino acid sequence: CASRKLTGSEQYF.

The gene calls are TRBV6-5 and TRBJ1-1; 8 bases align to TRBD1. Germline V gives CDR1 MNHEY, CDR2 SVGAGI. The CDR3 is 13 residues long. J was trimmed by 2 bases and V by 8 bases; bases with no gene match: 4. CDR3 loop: CASLDRANTEAFF. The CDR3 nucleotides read TGTGCCAGCCTGGACAGGGCCAACACTGAAGCTTTCTTT.

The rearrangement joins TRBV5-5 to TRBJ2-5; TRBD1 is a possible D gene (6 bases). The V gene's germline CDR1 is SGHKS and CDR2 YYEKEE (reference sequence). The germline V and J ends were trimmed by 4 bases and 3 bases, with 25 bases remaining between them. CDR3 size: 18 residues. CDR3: CASSPGLQWAGEEETQYF. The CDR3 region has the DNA TGTGCCAGCAGCCCGGGCTTGCAGTGGGCAGGGGAAGAAGAGACCCAGTACTTC.

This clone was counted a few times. This CDR3 is CASSPLTKTSGNTIYF. The CDR3 DNA reads TGTGCCAGCTCGCCCCTTACAAAAACCTCTGGAAACACCATATATTTT. The V and J genes are TRBV18 and TRBJ1-3, with D unclear. Germline V gene data show CDR1 as KGHSH and CDR2 as LQKENI. The CDR3 is 16 amino acids. V gave up 6 bases and J gave up 0 bases, with 15 bases separating them.

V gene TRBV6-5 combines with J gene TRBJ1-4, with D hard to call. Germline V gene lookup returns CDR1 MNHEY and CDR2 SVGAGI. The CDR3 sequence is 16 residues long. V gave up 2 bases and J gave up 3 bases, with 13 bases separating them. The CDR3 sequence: CASSYNTQSANEKLFF. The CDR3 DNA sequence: TGTGCCAGCAGTTACAATACCCAGTCTGCTAATGAAAAACTGTTTTTT.

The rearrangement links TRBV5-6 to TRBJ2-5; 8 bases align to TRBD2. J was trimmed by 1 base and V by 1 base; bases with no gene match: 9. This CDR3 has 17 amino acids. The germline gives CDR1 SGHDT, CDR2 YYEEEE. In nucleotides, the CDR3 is TGTGCCAGCAGCTTGAGCCCCATGACTAGCGTCCAAGAGACCCAGTACTTC. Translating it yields CASSLSPMTSVQETQYF.

CDR3 region: CASVDRGPSNQPQHF. Written as DNA, the CDR3 is TGTGCCAGCGTTGACAGGGGCCCTAGCAATCAGCCCCAGCATTTT. The rearrangement joins TRBV2 to TRBJ1-5, with TRBD1 matching 8 bases. Germline lookup yields CDR1 SNHLY and CDR2 FYNNEI. Trimming took 8 bases from V and 0 from J; bases not matched to a gene: 6. The CDR3 covers 15 residues.

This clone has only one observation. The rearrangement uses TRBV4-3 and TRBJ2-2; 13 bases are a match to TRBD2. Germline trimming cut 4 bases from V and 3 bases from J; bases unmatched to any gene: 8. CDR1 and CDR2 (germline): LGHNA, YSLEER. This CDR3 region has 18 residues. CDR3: CASSPWTSGSSDTGELFF. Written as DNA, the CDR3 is TGCGCCAGCAGCCCTTGGACTAGCGGGAGTTCGGACACCGGGGAGCTGTTTTTT.

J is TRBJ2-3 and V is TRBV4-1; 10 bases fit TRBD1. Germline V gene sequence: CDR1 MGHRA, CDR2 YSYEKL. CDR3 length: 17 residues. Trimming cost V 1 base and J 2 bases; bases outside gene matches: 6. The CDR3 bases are TGCGCCAGCAGCCAAGTGGCCGGGACAGGGGCCACAGATACGCAGTATTTT. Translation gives CASSQVAGTGATDTQYF.

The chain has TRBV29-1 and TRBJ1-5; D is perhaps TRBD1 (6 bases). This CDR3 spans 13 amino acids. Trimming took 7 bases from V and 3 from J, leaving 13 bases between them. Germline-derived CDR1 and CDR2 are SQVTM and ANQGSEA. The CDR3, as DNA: TGCAGCGCCCGGACAGCGGCCAATCAGCCCCAGCATTTT. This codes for CSARTAANQPQHF.

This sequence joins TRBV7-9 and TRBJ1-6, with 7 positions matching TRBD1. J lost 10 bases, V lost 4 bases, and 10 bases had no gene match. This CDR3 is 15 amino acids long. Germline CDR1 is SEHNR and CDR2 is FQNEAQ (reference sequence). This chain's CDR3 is CASSSATGKRSPLHF. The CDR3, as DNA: TGTGCCAGCAGCTCCGCGACAGGGAAAAGATCACCCCTCCACTTT.

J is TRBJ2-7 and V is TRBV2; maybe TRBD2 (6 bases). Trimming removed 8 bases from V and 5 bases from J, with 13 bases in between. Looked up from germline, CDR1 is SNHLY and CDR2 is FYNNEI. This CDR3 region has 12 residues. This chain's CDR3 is CASHGGGHEQYF. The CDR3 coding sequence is TGTGCCAGCCATGGGGGAGGCCACGAGCAGTACTTC.

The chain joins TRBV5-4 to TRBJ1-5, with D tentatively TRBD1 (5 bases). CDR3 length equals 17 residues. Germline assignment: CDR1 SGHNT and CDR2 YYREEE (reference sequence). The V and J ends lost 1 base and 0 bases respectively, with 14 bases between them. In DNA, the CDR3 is TGTGCCAGCAGCTTGTTCGGCGACAGTTATAGCAATCAGCCCCAGCATTTT. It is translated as CASSLFGDSYSNQPQHF.

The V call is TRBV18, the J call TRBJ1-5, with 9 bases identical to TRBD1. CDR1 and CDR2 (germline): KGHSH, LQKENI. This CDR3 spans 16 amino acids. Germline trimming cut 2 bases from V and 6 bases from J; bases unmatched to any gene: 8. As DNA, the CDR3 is TGTGCCAGCTCACCAGGGGCTTTGACAGGGGGTCAGCCCCAGCATTTT. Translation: CASSPGALTGGQPQHF.

The CDR3 reads CASRNRLIAKNIQYF. The CDR3 bases are TGTGCCAGCAGGAACCGACTAATAGCCAAAAACATTCAGTACTTC. This chain uses TRBV2 with TRBJ2-4; TRBD2 might be the D (5 bases). Germline loops: CDR1 SNHLY, CDR2 FYNNEI. V lost 6 bases to trimming and J lost 0 bases, with 12 bases between them. The CDR3 sequence is 15 residues long.

The CDR3 coding sequence is TGTGCCAGCAGCTTAAGCGCACACGCCGATTCCTACAATGAGCAGTTCTTC. This encodes CASSLSAHADSYNEQFF. The J gene is TRBJ2-1, the V gene TRBV7-9, with D unclear. V lost 2 bases and J 1 base, leaving 15 bases between the germline ends. Per germline, CDR1 SEHNR and CDR2 FQNEAQ (reference sequence). The CDR3 is 17 amino acids.

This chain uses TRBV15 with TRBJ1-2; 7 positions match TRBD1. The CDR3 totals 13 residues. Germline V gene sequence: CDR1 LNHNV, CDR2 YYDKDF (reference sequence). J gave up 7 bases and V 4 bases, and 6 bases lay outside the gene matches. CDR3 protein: CATSTLQGTGYTF. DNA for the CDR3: TGTGCCACCAGCACTCTACAGGGGACTGGCTACACCTTC.

CDR3 sequence (DNA): TGCAGCGGTGCCGGACTAGCGGGAGTCTTAGTCTCCTCCTACAATGAGCAGTTCTTC. This gives the protein CSGAGLAGVLVSSYNEQFF. This chain connects TRBV29-1 to TRBJ2-1, with 13 nucleotides matching TRBD2. The V gene's germline CDR1 is SQVTM and CDR2 ANQGSEA. The CDR3 runs 19 residues. The junction had 15 bases not matched to a gene; V was cut back by 7 bases and J by 0 bases.

CDR3 nucleotide sequence: TGTGCCAGCAGCTTTTTAGGCGGAAACAATGAGCAGTTCTTC. As protein: CASSFLGGNNEQFF. The chain links TRBV7-2 to TRBJ2-1; no reliable D call. CDR1 and CDR2 (germline): SGHTA, FQGNSA. This CDR3 has 14 residues. V was clipped by 3 bases and J by 5 bases, with 11 bases between them. The full variable domain, its missing parts supplied by reference TRBV7-2 and TRBJ2-1, is GAGVSQSPSNKVTEKGKDVELRCDPISGHTALYWYRQSLGQGLEFLIYFQGNSAPDKSGLPSDRFSAERTGGSVSTLTIQRTQQEDSAVYLCASSFLGGNNEQFFGPGTRLTVL.

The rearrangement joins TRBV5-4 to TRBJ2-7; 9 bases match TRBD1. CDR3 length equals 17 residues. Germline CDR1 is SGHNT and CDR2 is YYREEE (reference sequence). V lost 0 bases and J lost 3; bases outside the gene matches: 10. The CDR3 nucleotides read TGTGCCAGCAGCTTGGGGACAGGGGTCCTAACGGGCTACGAGCAGTACTTC. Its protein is CASSLGTGVLTGYEQYF.

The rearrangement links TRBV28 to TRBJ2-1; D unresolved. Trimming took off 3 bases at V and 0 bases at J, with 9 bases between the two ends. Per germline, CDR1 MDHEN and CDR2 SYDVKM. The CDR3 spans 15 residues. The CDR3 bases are TGTGCCAGCAGTTTGACTTTAAGCTCCTACAATGAGCAGTTCTTC. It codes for CASSLTLSSYNEQFF.

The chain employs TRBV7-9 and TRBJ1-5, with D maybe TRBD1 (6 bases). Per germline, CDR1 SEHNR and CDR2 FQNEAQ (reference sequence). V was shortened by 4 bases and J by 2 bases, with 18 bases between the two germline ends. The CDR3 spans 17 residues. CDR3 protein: CASSSISGTSRNQPQHF. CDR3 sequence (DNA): TGTGCCAGCAGCTCAATATCCGGGACATCACGCAATCAGCCCCAGCATTTT.